A single sample is the source of the 17 T cell receptor beta chains below, sequenced in a study of patients and donors after allogeneic stem cell transplantation. TCRdb fed the RT-PCR reads into MiXCR, producing one record per CDR3 protein. The sample yields about a million distinct CDR3 sequences, roughly 18% seen once. The sequencing input was blood, either unsorted or a sorted T cell fraction (not recorded which). The receptors here all came from a human donor who was either an allogeneic HSCT recipient or a stem cell or donor lymphocyte infusion donor (not recorded which). It is not recorded whose cells these are; they may come from a transplant donor.

The rearrangement joins TRBV5-1 to TRBJ2-1; 9 nucleotides align to TRBD1. The CDR3 loop spans 16 amino acids. Germline V gene sequence: CDR1 SGHRS, CDR2 YFSETQ. V trimming: 4 bases; J trimming: 7 bases; junction bases outside the gene matches: 12. CDR3: CASSPTTGGAGNEQFF. The CDR3 nucleotides are TGCGCCAGCAGCCCAACCACAGGGGGCGCGGGAAATGAGCAGTTCTTC.

This clonotype was detected only once. Here the CDR3 reads CATSRDSGAITDTQYF. The CDR3 DNA reads TGTGCCACCAGCAGAGACTCGGGGGCCATCACAGATACGCAGTATTTT. The V call is TRBV15, the J call TRBJ2-3, with D perhaps being TRBD1 or TRBD2 (6 bases each). The CDR3 has 16 amino acids. V gave up 0 bases and J gave up 2 bases, with 12 bases separating them. Germline V lookup: CDR1 LNHNV, CDR2 YYDKDF (reference sequence).

Points on this clonotype: Compared with germline, one end of the junction differs, possibly owing to a read error. The rearrangement links TRBV15 to TRBJ2-1; no definite D call. Looked up from germline, CDR1 is LNHNV and CDR2 is YYDKDF (reference sequence). This CDR3 has 15 amino acids. The CDR3 here is CATSRRPSSCNEQFF. Here the CDR3 DNA reads TGTGCCACCAGTCGTCGCCCGAGCTCCTGCAATGAGCAGTTCTTC.

The gene calls are TRBV5-1 and TRBJ2-7; 16 bases agree with TRBD2. V shed 4 bases, J shed 6 bases, and the junction held 4 bases outside the gene matches. The CDR3 covers 15 residues. Germline V gene sequence: CDR1 SGHRS, CDR2 YFSETQ. This CDR3 reads CASSGGLAGGTEQYF. The CDR3 DNA follows: TGCGCCAGCAGCGGGGGACTAGCGGGAGGGACCGAGCAGTACTTC.

This chain links TRBV5-1 with TRBJ1-1, with no clear D. Trimming left V 0 bases short and J 6 bases short, with 12 bases between. The germline V gene encodes CDR1 SGHRS and CDR2 YFSETQ. The CDR3 runs 14 residues. The CDR3 loop reads CASSLAETVPEAFF. In nucleotides, the CDR3 is TGCGCCAGCAGCTTGGCCGAAACAGTCCCTGAAGCTTTCTTT. Drawing the rest from reference TRBV5-1 and TRBJ1-1, the complete variable domain is KAGVTQTPRYLIKTRGQQVTLSCSPISGHRSVSWYQQTPGQGLQFLFEYFSETQRNKGNFPGRFSGRQFSNSRSEMNVSTLELGDSALYLCASSLAETVPEAFFGQGTRLTVV.

The chain links TRBV24-1 to TRBJ2-3; D is perhaps TRBD1 or TRBD2 (5 bases each). Per the germline V gene, CDR1 is KGHDR and CDR2 is SFDVKD. V lost 4 bases, J lost 0 bases, and 16 bases lay in between. There are 17 residues in the CDR3. CDR3 loop: CATSDRWDRTSTDTQYF. For the CDR3, the DNA is TGTGCCACCAGTGACAGATGGGACCGTACTAGCACAGATACGCAGTATTTT.

The chain is built from TRBV29-1 and TRBJ2-5; D gene ambiguous. The CDR3 is 12 amino acids. The ends were cut back, 5 bases at V and 7 bases at J, with 14 bases in the middle. Per the germline V gene, CDR1 is SQVTM and CDR2 is ANQGSEA. The CDR3 sequence: CSVHGPVRTQYF. CDR3 nucleotide sequence: TGCAGCGTTCATGGACCGGTTCGGACCCAGTACTTC.

The table lists this clonotype with a few counts. This chain uses TRBV3-1 with TRBJ2-7, with TRBD2 identical over 11 bases. Trimming took 0 bases from V and 3 from J; bases not matched to a gene: 4. The length of the CDR3 is 16 residues. Germline V gene lookup returns CDR1 LGHDT and CDR2 YNNKEL (reference sequence). The CDR3 DNA is TGTGCCAGCAGCCAAGACCGACTAGCGGGGTACTACGAGCAGTACTTC. Protein sequence: CASSQDRLAGYYEQYF.

The chain recombines TRBV5-1 with TRBJ2-1, with TRBD2 matching over 10 bases. J was trimmed by 3 bases and V by 4 bases; bases with no gene match: 16. Per germline, CDR1 SGHRS and CDR2 YFSETQ. The CDR3 runs 19 residues. The CDR3 DNA reads as TGCGCCAGCAGCCTGGGGTCAGCGGGGGGGCCAATAGGCTACAATGAGCAGTTCTTC. It translates to CASSLGSAGGPIGYNEQFF.

The chain has TRBV5-4 and TRBJ2-3; TRBD2 matches 12 bases. Losses at the gene ends were 0 bases for V and 9 bases for J; bases not matched to a gene: 2. The germline V gene has CDR1 SGHNT and CDR2 YYREEE (reference sequence). This CDR3 contains 14 residues. The DNA of the CDR3 is TGTGCCAGCAGCTTGGAAACTAGCGGGGGGACGCAGTATTTT. It yields the protein CASSLETSGGTQYF.

V gene TRBV12-3 or TRBV12-4 combines with J gene TRBJ1-1; D unclear. This CDR3 contains 13 residues. Deletions cut 4 bases from V and 5 bases from J, with 11 bases between. The CDR3 spells CASSSTVTTEAFF. DNA for the CDR3: TGTGCCAGCAGTTCCACAGTGACGACTGAAGCTTTCTTT.

The rearrangement joins TRBV20-1 to TRBJ2-7; D is undetermined. Trimming cost V 0 bases and J 5 bases, with 8 bases left between them. Germline CDR1 DFQATT, CDR2 SNEGSKA (reference sequence). The CDR3 length is 12 residues. The CDR3: CSARDEGHEQYF. CDR3 coding DNA: TGCAGTGCTAGAGATGAAGGGCACGAGCAGTACTTC.

This chain connects TRBV5-6 to TRBJ1-2; TRBD1 aligns across 9 bases. Germline V gives CDR1 SGHDT, CDR2 YYEEEE. CDR3 size: 14 residues. V lost 4 bases and J lost 7; bases outside the gene matches: 8. CDR3 nucleotides: TGTGCCAGCAGCGGAGACAGGGGGGGGAGTGGCTACACCTTC. Translated: CASSGDRGGSGYTF. Looking up the rest from reference TRBV5-6 and TRBJ1-2 gives the full variable domain: DAGVTQSPTHLIKTRGQQVTLRCSPKSGHDTVSWYQQALGQGPQFIFQYYEEEERQRGNFPDRFSGHQFPNYSSELNVNALLLGDSALYLCASSGDRGGSGYTFGSGTRLTVV.

This clonotype has a handful of counts. The chain links TRBV28 to TRBJ2-2, with TRBD1 identical over 7 bases. CDR1 is MDHEN, CDR2 SYDVKM, per germline. The CDR3 extends over 15 amino acids. Losses at the gene ends were 5 bases for V and 4 bases for J; bases not matched to a gene: 7. The CDR3: CASSQQTGRTGELFF. CDR3 DNA sequence: TGTGCCAGCAGTCAGCAGACAGGGCGCACCGGGGAGCTGTTTTTT. Full variable domain (missing parts from reference TRBV28 and TRBJ2-2): DVKVTQSSRYLVKRTGEKVFLECVQDMDHENMFWYRQDPGLGLRLIYFSYDVKMKEKGDIPEGYSVSREKKERFSLILESASTNQTSMYLCASSQQTGRTGELFFGEGSRLTVL.

This clonotype was detected a few times. This chain joins TRBV24-1 and TRBJ2-7; D is ambiguous. CDR3 size: 14 residues. From germline, CDR1 is KGHDR and CDR2 SFDVKD. V was pared by 1 base and J by 0 bases, with 6 bases between. The CDR3 protein is CATSDFGDSYEQYF. DNA of the CDR3: TGTGCCACCAGTGATTTTGGGGACTCCTACGAGCAGTACTTC.

The chain uses TRBV11-2 and TRBJ1-1; the match to TRBD1 covers 9 bases. Trimming cost V 5 bases and J 6 bases; bases outside gene matches: 4. The CDR3 extends over 13 amino acids. Germline V CDR1 and CDR2: SGHAT, FQNNGV. This chain's CDR3 is CASSTGTGSEAFF. The CDR3 DNA follows: TGTGCCAGCAGCACCGGGACAGGGTCTGAAGCTTTCTTT.

This clonotype was detected many times. The genes are TRBV5-1 and TRBJ1-5; the D gene is possibly TRBD1 (5 bases). The V gene's germline CDR1 is SGHRS and CDR2 YFSETQ. The ends were cut back, 3 bases at V and 2 bases at J, with 15 bases in the middle. The CDR3 runs to 16 residues. CDR3 sequence reads: CASSSGPREGNQPQHF. CDR3 nucleotide sequence: TGCGCCAGCAGCTCAGGGCCCCGGGAAGGCAATCAGCCCCAGCATTTT.